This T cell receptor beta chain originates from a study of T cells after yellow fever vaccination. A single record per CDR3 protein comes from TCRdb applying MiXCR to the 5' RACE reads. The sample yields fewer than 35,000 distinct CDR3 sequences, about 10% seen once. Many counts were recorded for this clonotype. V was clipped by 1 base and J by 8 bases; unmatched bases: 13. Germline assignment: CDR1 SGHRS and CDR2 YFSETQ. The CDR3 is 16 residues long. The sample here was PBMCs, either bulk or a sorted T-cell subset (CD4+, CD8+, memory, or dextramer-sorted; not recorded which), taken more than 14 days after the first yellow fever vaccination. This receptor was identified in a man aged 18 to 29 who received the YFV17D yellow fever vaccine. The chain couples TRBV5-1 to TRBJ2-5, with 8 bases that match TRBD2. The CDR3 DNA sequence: TGCGCCAGCAGCTTGAATAGCGGGGTCCAAAGGAGAACCCAGTACTTC. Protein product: CASSLNSGVQRRTQYF.